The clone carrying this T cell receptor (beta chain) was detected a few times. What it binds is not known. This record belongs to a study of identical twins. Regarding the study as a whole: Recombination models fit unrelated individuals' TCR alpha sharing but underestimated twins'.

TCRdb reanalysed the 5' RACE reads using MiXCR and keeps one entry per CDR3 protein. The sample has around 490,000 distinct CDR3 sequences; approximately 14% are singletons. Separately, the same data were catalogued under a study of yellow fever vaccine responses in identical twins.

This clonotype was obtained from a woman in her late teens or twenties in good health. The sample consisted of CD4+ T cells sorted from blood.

The CDR3 here is CASSFGTGNYNEQFF. For the CDR3, the DNA is TGTGCCAGCAGCTTTGGGACAGGGAATTACAATGAGCAGTTCTTC. The chain joins TRBV5-5 to TRBJ2-1; 9 nucleotides align to TRBD1. This CDR3 comprises 15 residues. CDR1 is SGHKS, CDR2 YYEKEE, per germline (reference sequence). V shed 2 bases, J shed 4 bases, and the junction held 4 bases outside the gene matches.